These T cell receptor beta chains were read from a single sample in a study of shared clonotypes between healthy human individuals. Only in-frame clones appear in the TCRdb table, and some are missing; sequencing was by immunoSEQ multiplex PCR. The sample holds under 2,500,000 clones; 90% to 96% are singletons and the top ten take approximately 0.13%. The sequencing sample was made of naive CD4+ T cells sorted from blood. These receptor sequences come from a man aged 18 to 29 in good health. CDR3s include the opening cysteine and the closing phenylalanine or tryptophan. Fields, in order: J gene, D gene, clone size, V gene, CDR3 DNA, CDR3 protein. The D gene is left open where the match is weak. Only part of the rows carry a size: once, few, many, or a class if the clone is expanded.

TRBJ2-1,TRBD2,.,TRBV10-2,TGCGCCAGCAGTCTGACTAGCTCGCCTTACAATGAGCAGTTCTTC,CASSLTSSPYNEQFF
TRBJ2-7,.,.,TRBV7-2,TGTGCCAGCAGCTTAGATTGGGGGGCGCCTTACGAGCAGTACTTC,CASSLDWGAPYEQYF
TRBJ2-7,.,.,TRBV10-3,TGTGCCATCAAACGGGAAATGAGCTCCTACGAGCAGTACTTC,CAIKREMSSYEQYF
TRBJ2-7,.,.,TRBV10-2,TGCGCCAGCACGACCCCGGGACCCACTATCGAGCAGTACTTC,CASTTPGPTIEQYF
TRBJ2-2,TRBD1,.,TRBV5-6,TGTGCCAGCAGCTTGGTTCTGGACAGGGTTTACGCGAACACCGGGGAGCTGTTTTTT,CASSLVLDRVYANTGELFF
TRBJ2-5,TRBD1,.,TRBV28,TGTGCCAGCAGTTTGGGAAACAGGGGGGAGACCCAGTACTTC,CASSLGNRGETQYF
TRBJ1-3,.,.,TRBV15,TGTGCCACCAGCCCAGGGCGAACCGGAAACACCATATATTTT,CATSPGRTGNTIYF
TRBJ2-6,TRBD1,once,TRBV5-4,TGTGCCAGCAGCCCGGCGACAGGGCTGCAAGGGGCCAACGTCCTGACTTTC,CASSPATGLQGANVLTF
TRBJ2-7,.,.,TRBV6-1,TGTGCCAGCAGTGAAGCGGAGGGACAGCGAGTGTACGAGCAGTACTTC,CASSEAEGQRVYEQYF
TRBJ1-3,.,.,TRBV2,TGTGCCAGCAGCTCATGGAGCTTTGGAAACACCATATATTTT,CASSSWSFGNTIYF
TRBJ2-5,.,.,TRBV5-1,TGCGCCAGCAGCCAAGATAGAGAGACCCAGTACTTC,CASSQDRETQYF
TRBJ2-3,TRBD2,.,TRBV18,TGTGCCAGCTCACCACTTCGGGGGGGCACAGATACGCAGTATTTT,CASSPLRGGTDTQYF
TRBJ2-5,TRBD2,.,TRBV20-1,TGCAGTGGGGAGGGGCTAGAGACCCAGTACTTC,CSGEGLETQYF
TRBJ1-5,.,.,TRBV7-9,TGTGCCAGCAGCCCCGAGGGCAGCCTCAATCAGCCCCAGCATTTT,CASSPEGSLNQPQHF
TRBJ2-7,.,once,TRBV5-5,TGTGCCAGCGGTCCCGCGCGGGGCACCTACGAGCAGTACTTC,CASGPARGTYEQYF
TRBJ2-7,.,.,TRBV6-6,TGTGCCACCAACAGCTGGGTTAGTGAGCAGTACTTC,CATNSWVSEQYF
TRBJ2-4,.,.,TRBV5-1,TGCGCCAGCAGCGCGGTTGGAGACATTCAGTACTTC,CASSAVGDIQYF
TRBJ1-2,.,.,TRBV5-4,TGTGCCAGCAGCTTGGGCGGGAGCCTCGATGGCTACACCTTC,CASSLGGSLDGYTF
TRBJ1-4,.,.,TRBV5-4,TGTGCCAGCAGCTTGATGGGTTCCGGTTTAGGGGAAAAACTGTTTTTT,CASSLMGSGLGEKLFF
TRBJ2-7,TRBD1,.,TRBV7-9,TGTGCCAGCAGCCCACGGGACAGGGCCAGCGAGCAGTACTTC,CASSPRDRASEQYF
TRBJ2-7,TRBD2,.,TRBV4-1,TGCGCCAGCAGCCAAGAGGGACTATCTTCTAGCGACGAGCAGTACTTC,CASSQEGLSSSDEQYF
TRBJ2-5,TRBD1,.,TRBV9,TGTGCCAGCAGCGGAACCGGGACAGGGGAAGAGACCCAGTACTTC,CASSGTGTGEETQYF
TRBJ2-7,TRBD2,.,TRBV11-2,TGTGCCAGCAGTCTACAGCGGGAGGGCCCCTACGAGCAGTACTTC,CASSLQREGPYEQYF
TRBJ2-1,.,.,TRBV6-4,TGTGCCAGCAGTGTTGATAGGGAAGGCAATGAGCAGTTCTTC,CASSVDREGNEQFF
TRBJ2-5,TRBD2,.,TRBV28,TGTGCCAGCAGTTTAAGTAGCGGGGGTTGGGAGACCCAGTACTTC,CASSLSSGGWETQYF
TRBJ2-6,.,.,TRBV30,TGTGCCTGCCGTAATGGTGGGGCCAACGTCCTGACTTTC,CACRNGGANVLTF
TRBJ2-2,TRBD2,.,TRBV2,TGTGCCAGCAGCGCACTAGCGGGTCATGCCTTGGGGGAGCTGTTTTTT,CASSALAGHALGELFF
TRBJ1-5,.,.,TRBV28,TGTGCCAGCAGTTTATGGCCTGACAGGATCGATAGCAATCAGCCCCAGCATTTT,CASSLWPDRIDSNQPQHF
TRBJ2-3,TRBD1,.,TRBV10-3,TGTGCCATCAGTCAGGGGGCTTCAGATACGCAGTATTTT,CAISQGASDTQYF
TRBJ2-5,.,.,TRBV5-1,TGCGCCAGCAGCTTGGGGTCGACTCAAGAGACCCAGTACTTC,CASSLGSTQETQYF
TRBJ2-3,TRBD1,.,TRBV9,TGTGCCAGCAACAGGGGACCCGGCACAGATACGCAGTATTTT,CASNRGPGTDTQYF
TRBJ2-3,TRBD2,few,TRBV2,TGTGCCAGCAGGACTAGCGGCTCATACACAGATACGCAGTATTTT,CASRTSGSYTDTQYF
TRBJ2-7,TRBD1,.,TRBV28,TGTGCCAGCAGTTTAAGACAGGGAGTAAACGAGCAGTACTTC,CASSLRQGVNEQYF
TRBJ2-5,.,.,TRBV7-9,TGTGCCAGCAGTCCCGAGGGGGGAGCGAGAGAGACCCAGTACTTC,CASSPEGGARETQYF
TRBJ2-5,.,.,TRBV2,TGTGCCAGCACGGGCCAGGCGATAGAGACCCAGTACTTC,CASTGQAIETQYF
TRBJ2-7,.,once,TRBV6-6,TGTGCCAGCAGTTACTCGTTAGTAGCGGCCTCCTACGAGCAGTACTTC,CASSYSLVAASYEQYF
TRBJ2-7,.,.,TRBV7-8,TGTGCCAGCAGCTTAGATCGGGCGGGCTACGAGCAGTACTTC,CASSLDRAGYEQYF
TRBJ2-2,.,.,TRBV6-5,TGTGCCAGCGGAAGCGGCGGGGGCCCGGCCGGGGAGCTGTTTTTT,CASGSGGGPAGELFF